This T cell receptor beta chain comes out of a study of blood T cell repertoires in COVID-19 (dated by TCRdb to the early 2020s). With regard to the full study: Collaborator samples came from the United States, Italy and Spain and covered acute and convalescent phases of COVID-19. The dataset comprised deeply sampled blood TCRbeta repertoires from subjects exposed to, actively infected with, or recovered from COVID-19. Sample metadata almost always included a de-identified subject ID, COVID-19 status, age in years and sex. The samples were drawn from two sources: the first 160 participants of the ongoing ImmuneRACE study, and 950 to 1,500 subjects contributed by 6 global collaborators. The prospective study material was composed of cDNA or gDNA derived from T cells, B-cell-depleted T cells, or PBMCs. The repertoires were released in a freely available public database intended as a resource for research on the immune response to SARS-CoV-2. Where available, HLA class I and class II types were taken from metadata supplied by the sample provider and were not determined by assay-based typing.

Results and caveats for the whole study, not just this receptor: The amount of clinical and demographic metadata varied by source and participant and was provided uncurated.

From cysteine to phenylalanine, the CDR3 is 13 amino acids long. Only the CDR3 portion is preserved as DNA: 39 bases, with reading frame beginning at the first base. Taken from the germline V gene, the CDR1 and CDR2 loops are SQVTM and ANQGSEA. V trim: 4 bases; J trim: 7 bases; unmatched bases: 2. In regard to this clone: Its target antigen remains unknown. Base qualities are not at hand, and no much larger clone is one base apart.

Participants in the prospective study were enrolled through a virtual design, were aged roughly 18 to 90 years, and lived in 24 United States geographic areas. In the prospective study, participants were assigned to cohorts based on the clinical history participants reported in a screening survey and a study questionnaire. Recovered participants in ImmuneRACE Cohort 3 were defined by two consecutive negative NP/OP PCR tests, clearance by a healthcare professional, or resolution of symptoms. Mobile phlebotomists in the prospective study collected whole blood, serum and a nasopharyngeal or oropharyngeal swab from every participant. Prospective study participants could optionally give additional blood draws and questionnaires over a 2-month period. Prospective study blood samples were shipped either frozen or at room temperature before DNA extraction. The immunoSEQ Assay, a bias-controlled multiplex PCR, was used to amplify TCRbeta CDR3 regions from genomic DNA. On the authors' methods: The number of nucleated cells in each sample was estimated by amplification of reference gene primers within the assay. Sequence reads were collapsed and filtered to measure the absolute abundance of every unique TCRbeta CDR3 rearrangement. Productive Simpson clonality was computed per sample as the square root of Simpson's diversity index over productive rearrangements. What TCRdb holds here is the immuneACCESS table cut down to in-frame rearrangements. Part of the clones is not present; checked against another copy, under half of the missing clones reflect an unresolved V gene, and the others are unexplained. For V, J and clone size, that table is used; D and trimming come from the DNA. This sample holds 200,000 to 250,000 clones; under 90% were observed only once. The ten largest make up approximately 3.1% of the sample.

The chain is encoded by TRBV29-1 joined to TRBJ2-1; 12 central bases correspond to TRBD2. Specimen: PBMCs or T cells enriched from blood (not recorded which). The source of this sequence is a woman aged 55-69 years who had recovered from COVID-19. This receptor carries the CDR3 CSVASGRGNEQFF. The nucleotide sequence is given as TGCAGCGTTGCTAGCGGGAGGGGGAATGAGCAGTTCTTC.